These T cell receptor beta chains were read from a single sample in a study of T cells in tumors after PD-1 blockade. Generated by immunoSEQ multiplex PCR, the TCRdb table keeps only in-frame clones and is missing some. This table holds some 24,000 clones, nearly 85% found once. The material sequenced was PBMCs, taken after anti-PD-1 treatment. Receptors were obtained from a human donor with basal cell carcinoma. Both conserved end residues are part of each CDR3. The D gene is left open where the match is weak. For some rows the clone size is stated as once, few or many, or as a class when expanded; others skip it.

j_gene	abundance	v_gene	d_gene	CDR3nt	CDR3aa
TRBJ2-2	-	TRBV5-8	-	TGTGCCAGCAGCTTGTATTCGAACACCGGGGAGCTGTTTTTT	CASSLYSNTGELFF
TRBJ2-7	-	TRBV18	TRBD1	TGTGCCAGCTCACCTAGCCAGGGGGCCTACGAGCAGTACTTC	CASSPSQGAYEQYF
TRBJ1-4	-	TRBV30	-	TGTGCCTGGAGTATAGGAGTACGCACAACTAATGAAAAACTGTTTTTT	CAWSIGVRTTNEKLFF
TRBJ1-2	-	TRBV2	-	TGTGCCAGCGGAACGGGACGGATCTATGGCTACACCTTC	CASGTGRIYGYTF
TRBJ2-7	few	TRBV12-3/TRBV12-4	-	TGTGCCAGCAGTTACGGGCCCCGCGAGCAGTACTTC	CASSYGPREQYF
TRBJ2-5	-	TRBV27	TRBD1	TGTGCCAGCAGTTCGGACAGGGGGGGAGAGACCCAGTACTTC	CASSSDRGGETQYF
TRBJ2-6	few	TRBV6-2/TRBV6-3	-	TGTGCCAGCAGTTACGGAGGGGCCAACGTCCTGACTTTC	CASSYGGANVLTF
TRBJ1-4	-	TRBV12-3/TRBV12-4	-	TGTGCCAGCAGTTTAGTGGGCGAAAAACTGTTTTTT	CASSLVGEKLFF
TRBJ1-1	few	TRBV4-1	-	TGCGCCAGCAGCCAAGTTTGGACATCTAACACTGAAGCTTTCTTT	CASSQVWTSNTEAFF
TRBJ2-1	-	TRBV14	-	TGTGCCAGCAGCCCAGTTAGGGGGGGCTCCTACAATGAGCAGTTCTTC	CASSPVRGGSYNEQFF
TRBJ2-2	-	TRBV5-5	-	TGTGCCAGCAGCGCGGGACCTCTTGCCGGGGAGCTGTTTTTT	CASSAGPLAGELFF
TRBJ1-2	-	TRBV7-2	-	TGTGCCAGCAGCATTGCCTCGTCCGGGACGGCGGACGTAAGAACCTTC	CASSIASSGTADVRTF
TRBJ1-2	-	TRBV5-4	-	TGTGCCAGCAGCTTGTTTATGGTTGATGGCTACACCTTC	CASSLFMVDGYTF
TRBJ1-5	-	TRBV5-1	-	TGCGCCAGCAGCTTGGATGGCAGGGTGCAGCCCCAGCATTTT	CASSLDGRVQPQHF
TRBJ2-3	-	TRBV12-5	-	TGTGCTAGTGGTTCCACGACTTGGACAGATACGCAGTATTTT	CASGSTTWTDTQYF
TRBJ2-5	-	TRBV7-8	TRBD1	TGTGCCAGCAGAAAACGGGGACAGGGATACCAAGAGACCCAGTACTTC	CASRKRGQGYQETQYF
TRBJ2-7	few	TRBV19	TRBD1	TGTGCCTCCTCGGACAGGGGCTACGAGCAGTACTTC	CASSDRGYEQYF
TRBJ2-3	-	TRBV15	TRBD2	TGTGCCACCAGCAGGGACAATAGCGGGGAATGGGCAGATACGCAGTATTTT	CATSRDNSGEWADTQYF
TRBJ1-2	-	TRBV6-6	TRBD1	TGTGCCATCGCCGACAGGGGTTATGACTACACCTTC	CAIADRGYDYTF
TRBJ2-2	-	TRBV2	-	TGTGCCAGCAGTAGCTGGACACCCGCACCGAACACCGGGGAGCTGTTTTTT	CASSSWTPAPNTGELFF